This T cell receptor beta chain was captured by sequencing in a study of cytomegalovirus exposure and HLA in healthy donors. V was shortened by 0 bases and J by 7 bases, with 14 bases between the two germline ends. CDR3 length: 15 amino acids. Germline V gives CDR1 SGHRS, CDR2 YFSETQ. The PCR contained 60 Vbeta and 13 Jbeta primers. Assay: immunoSEQ multiplex PCR; the TCRdb copy retains only in-frame clones and omits some. This listing includes some 120,000 clones. The sequence derives from a man aged 18 to 29 in good health and CMV-seronegative. The sample comprised PBMCs. V usage is TRBV5-1 and J usage is TRBJ2-1; weak D call: TRBD1 (5 bases). The DNA of the CDR3 is TGCGCCAGCAGCTTGGCGAAAACCTCAGGGAATGAGCAGTTCTTC. Amino acids: CASSLAKTSGNEQFF.